This is a list of T cell receptor beta chains from one sample in a study of spatial heterogeneity in lung cancer. MiXCR, applied by TCRdb to the 5' RACE reads, yields one record per CDR3 protein. There are 4,000 to 5,000 distinct CDR3 sequences in the sample; about a sixth occur only once, and roughly 6.3% lies in the top ten. The material was PBMCs, obtained at surgery. The receptors originated from a male donor with early-stage non-small cell lung cancer. The CDR3 runs from the conserved cysteine through the conserved F or W. The D gene is left open where the match is weak. Clone sizes are given selectively: once, few, many, or a class where the clone is expanded.

TGTTCTCATGGGCAGGGTTACGGGAATGGCAATCAGCCCCAGCATTTT,CSHGQGYGNGNQPQHF,-,few,TRBJ1-5,TRBV19
TGTGCCAGCAGCTCTACTAGCGGGGTTACAGATACGCAGTATTTT,CASSSTSGVTDTQYF,TRBD2,few,TRBJ2-3,TRBV11-1
TGTGCCAGCAGTGAATCGGGGGGGCGGCAGGAGCAGTTCTTC,CASSESGGRQEQFF,TRBD2,medium-sized,TRBJ2-1,TRBV2
TGTGCCAGCAGGCGACAGGGACCCTACGAGCAGTACTTC,CASRRQGPYEQYF,TRBD1,medium-sized,TRBJ2-7,TRBV7-2
TGTGCCATCACCTCGGTAGATCCTGAAGCTTTCTTT,CAITSVDPEAFF,-,-,TRBJ1-1,TRBV10-3
TGCGCCAGCAGCCAAGGTCGCCGCACAGATACGCAGTATTTT,CASSQGRRTDTQYF,-,medium-sized,TRBJ2-3,TRBV4-1
TGTGCCAGCAGCTTAAGTGGACAGGGGGCTCACGAGCAGTACTTC,CASSLSGQGAHEQYF,TRBD1,-,TRBJ2-7,TRBV7-9
TGTGCCAGCAGTTACTCGATAATTAGCCTCGAGACCCAGTACTTC,CASSYSIISLETQYF,-,medium-sized,TRBJ2-5,TRBV6-5
TGTGCCAGCAGTTCCCTACTAGCTACGCAGTATTTT,CASSSLLATQYF,-,medium-sized,TRBJ2-3,TRBV27
TGTGCCAGCAGCCGAACAGGGGGCAGTGCGGACCCTAACCAAGAGACCCAGTACTTC,CASSRTGGSADPNQETQYF,TRBD1,few,TRBJ2-5,TRBV7-2
TGCAGTGCCCAGCGGGGGGCTAGCACAGATACGCAGTATTTT,CSAQRGASTDTQYF,TRBD2,-,TRBJ2-3,TRBV20-1
TGCGCCAGCAGCTTACCACTAGCGGGGGACAACAATGAGCAGTTCTTC,CASSLPLAGDNNEQFF,TRBD2,medium-sized,TRBJ2-1,TRBV5-1
TGTGCCGTCGGACAGGGCGACACCGGGGAGCTGTTTTTT,CAVGQGDTGELFF,TRBD1,-,TRBJ2-2,TRBV11-3
TGCAGCGCCGCACAGGGTATACAAGAGACCCAGTACTTC,CSAAQGIQETQYF,-,many,TRBJ2-5,TRBV29-1
TGTGCCAGCAGCTTAAAAAGAGGGCACACAGATACGCAGTATTTT,CASSLKRGHTDTQYF,-,medium-sized,TRBJ2-3,TRBV7-3
TGTGCCAGCAGCTTCCGCCGGGGGCCGAACACCGGGGAGCTGTTTTTT,CASSFRRGPNTGELFF,-,large,TRBJ2-2,TRBV7-6
TGTGCCAGCAGCTTGGGACACAGGGGGCTTAGCACAGATACGCAGTATTTT,CASSLGHRGLSTDTQYF,TRBD1,-,TRBJ2-3,TRBV5-5
TGTGCCAGCAGCTTCGACAGGGATCGTGAAAAACTGTTTTTT,CASSFDRDREKLFF,TRBD1,medium-sized,TRBJ1-4,TRBV7-9
TGTGCCAGCAGCCCGACAGGGCCGGTGGAGCAGTACTTC,CASSPTGPVEQYF,TRBD1,medium-sized,TRBJ2-7,TRBV5-5
TGTGCCAGCAGCTGGCCTGGAGGCAATCAGCCCCAGCATTTT,CASSWPGGNQPQHF,-,medium-sized,TRBJ1-5,TRBV7-8
TGTGCCAGCAGTCGAGCCGGGACAGGGTCCTATGAGCAGTTCTTC,CASSRAGTGSYEQFF,TRBD1,medium-sized,TRBJ2-1,TRBV6-6
TGCAGTGCTAGATTGGTGAACACTGAAGCTTTCTTT,CSARLVNTEAFF,-,medium-sized,TRBJ1-1,TRBV20-1
TGTGCCAGCAGCTTCGGACTTAGCGGGGGCTACACCTTC,CASSFGLSGGYTF,-,medium-sized,TRBJ1-2,TRBV7-3
TGTGCCAGCAGTTTAGACAGGGTAGCCCACGAGCAGTACTTC,CASSLDRVAHEQYF,TRBD1,-,TRBJ2-7,TRBV27
TGTGCCAGTAGTATATTGATCTGGGGCAGGGCGAGCCGTGGCTACACCTTC,CASSILIWGRASRGYTF,-,medium-sized,TRBJ1-2,TRBV19